This T cell receptor beta chain was identified during a study of blood T cell repertoires in COVID-19. Across the whole study: Samples came from the United States, Italy and Spain, spanning acute and convalescent COVID-19.

The age range of participants was 18 to 89 years, with residence in fewer than 25 US areas. Self-reported history from a screening survey and questionnaire set each donor's cohort. CDR3 length equals 14 residues. The V end lost 3 bases, the J end lost 3 bases, and 12 bases lay between the germline ends. Germline V lookup: CDR1 MNHEY, CDR2 SMNVEV (reference sequence). In the source study's methods: Estimated nucleated cell counts came from reference gene primer amplification. Libraries were prepared by immunoSEQ multiplex PCR; TCRdb keeps only in-frame clonotypes and omits some of them. The V and J calls and the clone size are those of that table, but D and trimming were determined from the DNA. The sample yields fewer than 200,000 clones, around 80% seen once.

What was sequenced was PBMCs or T cells enriched from blood (not recorded which). The V gene is TRBV27, the J gene TRBJ2-7; TRBD2 might be the D (5 bases). The receptor's source is a woman in her forties or fifties in a cohort exposed to, infected with or recovered from COVID-19 (not recorded which). In DNA, the CDR3 is TGTGCCAGCAGTTTGGCCGGGGAGAACTACGAGCAGTACTTC. Translated: CASSLAGENYEQYF.